The present T cell receptor beta chain was sequenced within a study of OX40 agonist ivuxolimab in advanced cancers. Study results and caveats: Compared with CD4+, CD8+ T cells on average had more expanded clones.

Worth noting for this clone: Its antigen is currently unknown.

Germline assignment: CDR1 SGHVS and CDR2 FNYEAQ. CDR3 length: 16 residues. Trimming cost V 0 bases and J 7 bases; bases outside gene matches: 5. Profiled with immunoSEQ multiplex PCR; TCRdb holds only in-frame clones, not every one. The sample comprises some 30,000 clones, roughly 87% of which are singletons, and 13% to 15% rests with the top ten. Sequenced here: CD4+ or CD8+ T cells sorted from blood, sampled in a trial of the OX40 agonist ivuxolimab. The rearrangement uses TRBV7-6 and TRBJ2-1; 11 bases agree with TRBD1. This receptor was obtained from an adult with an advanced solid tumor such as melanoma, head and neck, liver or kidney cancer. The CDR3 here is CASSLAPGTGGNEQFF. CDR3 nucleotide sequence: TGTGCCAGCAGCTTAGCGCCCGGGACAGGGGGTAATGAGCAGTTCTTC.